This TCR beta chain was sequenced for a study of beta chain features in type 1 diabetes. Study-level results: Cells with high TCR expression could be over-represented when cDNA is sequenced. TCRB repertoires of naive, central memory and Treg cells appeared more similar among patients than among healthy donors. Shortening of TCRB CDR3s, moderate but significant, appeared in all four CD4+ subsets of Type 1 diabetes patients.

There was one heparinised blood draw per donor, averaging roughly 100 mL. Of the isolated RNA, all was reverse transcribed, and so the sequenced material was expressed TCRB transcripts. Some clones are missing from TCRdb's copy, which holds only in-frame ones; the method was immunoSEQ multiplex PCR. The sample lists some 270,000 clones; 11% were seen once. Concerning this clone: Its target is unknown.

Germline V gene lookup returns CDR1 MDHEN and CDR2 SYDVKM. The CDR3 totals 15 residues. V lost 3 bases, J lost 5 bases, and 9 bases stayed unmatched. Sequenced sample: naive CD4+ T cells from blood. This receptor was taken from a young man with type 1 diabetes. This chain uses TRBV28 with TRBJ2-5, with 7 positions matching TRBD2. The DNA of the CDR3 is TGTGCCAGCAGTTTCCCCTGGGGGGGTCGGGAGACCCAGTACTTC. Amino acid sequence: CASSFPWGGRETQYF.